Listed below are T cell receptor beta chains from one sample, sequenced in a study of blood T cell repertoires in COVID-19. Using immunoSEQ multiplex PCR, the repertoire was profiled, and TCRdb retains in-frame clones only, with some absent. This sample has 200,000 to 250,000 clones; 75% to 85% occur once, and the top ten carry less than 9.5%. Material for sequencing was peripheral blood. The receptors stem from a woman aged 80 or over with COVID-19, enrolled during active disease. Both conserved end residues are part of each CDR3. A D gene is named only where the DNA matches it firmly. A row's size may be missing; if present it is once, few, many or a size class.

j_call clone_size v_call d_call cdr3_nt cdr3_aa
TRBJ1-5 NA TRBV9 TRBD1 TGTGCCAGCAGCGTAGTTGGGGACAGGGAAGGCAATCAGCCCCAGCATTTT CASSVVGDREGNQPQHF
TRBJ2-3 few TRBV3-1/TRBV3-2 NA TGTGCCAGCAGCCAAGGCGGCCTGAACACAGATACGCAGTATTTT CASSQGGLNTDTQYF
TRBJ2-4 NA TRBV4-3 TRBD2 TGCGCCAGCAGCCAAGCCCTGGGGGGGATCAACATTCAGTACTTC CASSQALGGINIQYF
TRBJ1-1 NA TRBV5-1 TRBD1 TGCGCCAGCAGCTTGAGTGTAGGGGGCCTCGAGGTGGAAGCTTTCTTT CASSLSVGGLEVEAFF
TRBJ2-1 NA TRBV7-8 NA TGTGCCAGCAGCTTAATGGCGGAAACGGGTTTAAATGAGCAGTTCTTC CASSLMAETGLNEQFF
TRBJ2-7 NA TRBV7-2 TRBD1 TGTGCCAGCAGCTTAGTAGGGGACAGGGCGGACGAGCAGTACTTC CASSLVGDRADEQYF
TRBJ1-5 NA TRBV5-5 TRBD1 TGTGCCAGCAGCACCGGACAGGCACCCCAGCATTTT CASSTGQAPQHF
TRBJ1-3 NA TRBV11-2 NA TGTGCCAGCAGCTCGGGGGGCGTGGGAAACACCATATATTTT CASSSGGVGNTIYF
TRBJ2-6 NA TRBV19 NA TGTGCCAGTAGTGGGGACAACCGGAGGACTGGGGCCAACGTCCTGACTTTC CASSGDNRRTGANVLTF
TRBJ2-1 NA TRBV7-2 TRBD2 TGTGCCAGCAGCCCGAACCGAGCGGGACTAGCGGGAGCCAATGAGCAGTTCTTC CASSPNRAGLAGANEQFF
TRBJ1-5 NA TRBV4-1 TRBD1 TGCGCCAGCAGCCAACACCCCAGGGGGCAGAATCAGCCCCAGCATTTT CASSQHPRGQNQPQHF
TRBJ1-3 NA TRBV6-6 NA TGTGCCAGCAGGGAAAACAGTAACTCTGGAAACACCATATATTTT CASRENSNSGNTIYF
TRBJ2-1 few TRBV11-3 NA TGTGCCAGCAGCTCCCCGAGCCGGACTCGCAATGAGCAGTTCTTC CASSSPSRTRNEQFF
TRBJ1-4 NA TRBV19 NA TGTGCCAGTAGTCCCCTTGGGGGGACAACTAATGAAAAACTGTTTTTT CASSPLGGTTNEKLFF
TRBJ2-7 NA TRBV11-2 TRBD2 TGTGCCAGCAGCTTGACATTAGCGGGAGGGTACTACGAGCAGTACTTC CASSLTLAGGYYEQYF
TRBJ1-2 NA TRBV6-5 NA TGTGCCAGCAGTTACGAGCGGGGTACCCGCTATGGCTACACCTTC CASSYERGTRYGYTF